These 18 T cell receptor beta chains came from one sample sequenced in a study of T cells in Graves' hyperthyroidism and ophthalmopathy. Template material for amplifying TCR beta CDR3 regions consisted of RNA transcripts. An initial round of RT-PCR targeting the TCR CDR3 relied on the HTBI primer set. A single record per CDR3 protein comes from TCRdb applying MiXCR to the multiplex PCR reads. The sample yields a few hundred thousand distinct CDR3 sequences, about half seen once. Sequenced sample: peripheral blood or thyroid tissue (not recorded which). The receptor set was obtained from a woman aged 18 to 35 with Graves' hyperthyroidism.

The chain combines TRBV20-1 with TRBJ1-5; D unclear. Germline values: CDR1 DFQATT, CDR2 SNEGSKA (reference sequence). The CDR3 consists of 15 residues. V shed 3 bases and J shed 5 bases, with 17 bases lying between them. Written as DNA, the CDR3 is TGCAGTGCTAGTTCGCCCGACCGATACTATCAGCCCCAGCATTTT. Translated: CSASSPDRYYQPQHF.

V gene TRBV27 combines with J gene TRBJ1-2, with D uncertain. Germline-derived CDR1 and CDR2 are MNHEY and SMNVEV (reference sequence). CDR3 size: 14 residues. Trimming shortened V by 2 bases and J by 4 bases, and 11 bases separated the two germline ends. The chain's CDR3 is CASSLRGDAYGYTF. CDR3 coding DNA: TGTGCCAGCAGTTTACGGGGAGATGCCTATGGCTACACCTTC.

The chain uses TRBV7-9 and TRBJ1-4, with TRBD1 as a possible D gene (5 bases). Trimming took 5 bases from V and 7 from J, leaving 14 bases between them. Per the germline V gene, CDR1 is SEHNR and CDR2 is FQNEAQ (reference sequence). This CDR3 contains 14 residues. The CDR3 protein is CASSIPGTGEKLFF. CDR3 DNA sequence: TGTGCCAGCAGCATCCCCGGGACGGGTGAAAAACTGTTTTTT.

This clonotype was seen a single time. Likely a read error: the CDR3 ends without its conserved phenylalanine or tryptophan. It is unclear where the CDR3 begins or ends on the DNA, so no DNA is shown, and the CDR3 is as TCRdb lists it. The chain is built from TRBV2 and TRBJ1-2. Germline CDR1 SNHLY, CDR2 FYNNEI. 8 amino acids form the CDR3, both terminal residues included. This CDR3 is CASSDILT.

This clonotype was counted ten times or more. The chain joins TRBV29-1 to TRBJ2-7, with 7 bases fitting TRBD1. V trimming: 5 bases; J trimming: 3 bases; junction bases outside the gene matches: 4. The germline gives CDR1 SQVTM, CDR2 ANQGSEA. This CDR3 contains 12 residues. The CDR3 sequence is CSVRAGGYEQYF. The CDR3 DNA reads TGCAGCGTTCGCGCAGGGGGCTACGAGCAGTACTTC.

The sample holds a few counts of this clonotype. The J gene is TRBJ2-7, the V gene TRBV20-1, with TRBD2 matching over 10 bases. The junction had 4 bases not matched to a gene; V was cut back by 0 bases and J by 2 bases. The length of the CDR3 is 15 residues. Germline V gives CDR1 DFQATT, CDR2 SNEGSKA (reference sequence). The CDR3 spells CSARDDGTSAYEQYF. CDR3 in DNA: TGCAGTGCTAGAGATGACGGGACTAGCGCCTACGAGCAGTACTTC.

On this clonotype itself: An end of the junction differs from the germline gene, which may be a read error. The rearrangement joins TRBV7-9 to TRBJ2-2; D might be TRBD1 (5 bases). The germline V gene has CDR1 SEHNR and CDR2 FQNEAQ (reference sequence). CDR3 size: 14 residues. DNA of the CDR3: TGTGGCAGCAGCACCAGACAGCTTCACGGGGAGCTGTTTTTT. Translation gives CGSSTRQLHGELFF.

Ten or more counts support this clonotype. This chain connects TRBV10-3 to TRBJ1-1; possible D gene TRBD1, 5 bases. The germline CDR1 and CDR2 sequences are ENHRY and SYGVKD. The length of the CDR3 is 14 residues. Trimming stripped 10 bases from V and 0 bases from J, with 15 bases between. The DNA for the CDR3 is TGTGCCACGAACTTTGGGACGATGAACACTGAAGCTTTCTTT. Residues: CATNFGTMNTEAFF.

This clonotype showed up many times. This chain's CDR3 is CASSLLGGDNSPLHF. CDR3 bases: TGTGCCAGCAGCCTCCTGGGCGGGGATAATTCACCCCTCCACTTT. The V and J genes are TRBV9 and TRBJ1-6; D unresolved. The germline V and J ends were trimmed by 4 bases and 5 bases, with 13 bases remaining between them. The length of the CDR3 is 15 residues. The germline V gene has CDR1 SGDLS and CDR2 YYNGEE.

V gene TRBV10-3 combines with J gene TRBJ2-6; D gene unclear. From germline, CDR1 is ENHRY and CDR2 SYGVKD. This CDR3 is built from 14 residues. The V end was cut by 6 bases, the J end by 1 base, with 7 bases between. The DNA for the CDR3 is TGTGCCATCAGCTTAGCTTCTGGGGCCAACGTCCTGACTTTC. Translation: CAISLASGANVLTF.

This clonotype was seen a few times. The V and J genes are TRBV19 and TRBJ2-7; the D is unclear. The CDR3 length is 13 residues. Germline V gene data show CDR1 as LNHDA and CDR2 as SQIVND (reference sequence). V was shortened by 4 bases and J by 3 bases, with 10 bases between the two germline ends. Here the CDR3 DNA reads TGTGCCAGTAGTAGACCTGGCAACTACGAGCAGTACTTC. It is translated as CASSRPGNYEQYF.

This clonotype occurred many times. The chain recombines TRBV7-8 with TRBJ1-2; unclear D gene. The CDR3 is made up of 13 amino acids. Deletions cut 6 bases from V and 6 bases from J, with 14 bases between. Germline CDR1 is SGHVS and CDR2 is FQNEAQ. This chain's CDR3 is CASRASGGHGYTF. CDR3 nucleotides: TGTGCCAGCAGGGCCTCCGGCGGGCATGGCTACACCTTC.

The chain carries TRBV25-1 and TRBJ2-5; 13 bases agree with TRBD2. This CDR3 is built from 15 residues. Trimming removed 6 bases from V and 8 bases from J; junction bases left unmatched: 9. In germline, CDR1 is MGHDK, CDR2 SYGVNS. In DNA, the CDR3 is TGTGCCAGCAGCGAGAGACTAGCGGGAGGCCAAACCCAGTACTTC. Its translation: CASSERLAGGQTQYF.

As to this clonotype: A single base separates this from a much larger clone, so it may be a read error. The chain employs TRBV24-1 and TRBJ1-5; D unclear. This CDR3 has 17 amino acids. Germline V gene data show CDR1 as KGHDR and CDR2 as SFDVKD. Trimming took off 2 bases at V and 7 bases at J, with 20 bases between the two ends. CDR3 in amino acids: CATSDSRPDQVRQPQHF. Here the CDR3 DNA reads TGTGCCACCAGTGATTCTAGGCCAGATCAAGTGAGGCAGCCCCAGCATTTT.

Notes on this clonotype: This clone may be a read error of a much larger clone one base away. CDR3 in DNA: TGTGCCAGCAGCTTGGACTGCCGCTATGGAAACACCATATATTTT. Protein sequence: CASSLDCRYGNTIYF. This rearrangement joins TRBV7-6 to TRBJ1-3; D is ambiguous. The germline V gene has CDR1 SGHVS and CDR2 FNYEAQ. CDR3 length: 15 residues. The ends were cut back, 3 bases at V and 3 bases at J, with 12 bases in the middle.

V and J are TRBV7-6 and TRBJ2-2; either TRBD1 or TRBD2 may supply D (6 bases each). The ends were cut back, 5 bases at V and 7 bases at J, with 11 bases in the middle. Germline CDR1 reads SGHVS; CDR2 reads FNYEAQ. CDR3 length: 13 residues. Here the CDR3 DNA reads TGTGCCAGCAGCAGGGGGGACGGCGGGGAGCTGTTTTTT. This gives the protein CASSRGDGGELFF.

The chain joins TRBV24-1 to TRBJ2-7, with TRBD2 as a possible D gene (5 bases). This CDR3 comprises 15 residues. Germline V gene sequence: CDR1 KGHDR, CDR2 SFDVKD. V was pared by 5 bases and J by 5 bases, with 18 bases between. DNA of the CDR3: TGTGCCACCAGTGCTCTGGCGGGCAGCTCTAACGAGCAGTACTTC. Translated, it gives CATSALAGSSNEQYF.

The genes are TRBV15 and TRBJ1-5, with D tentatively TRBD1 (6 bases). The CDR3 extends over 14 amino acids. The V end was cut by 3 bases, the J end by 9 bases, with 15 bases between. Germline CDR1 reads LNHNV; CDR2 reads YYDKDF (reference sequence). Written as DNA, the CDR3 is TGTGCCACCAGCAGTCGGGGGCCCGGTTTGCCCCAGCATTTT. Residues: CATSSRGPGLPQHF.